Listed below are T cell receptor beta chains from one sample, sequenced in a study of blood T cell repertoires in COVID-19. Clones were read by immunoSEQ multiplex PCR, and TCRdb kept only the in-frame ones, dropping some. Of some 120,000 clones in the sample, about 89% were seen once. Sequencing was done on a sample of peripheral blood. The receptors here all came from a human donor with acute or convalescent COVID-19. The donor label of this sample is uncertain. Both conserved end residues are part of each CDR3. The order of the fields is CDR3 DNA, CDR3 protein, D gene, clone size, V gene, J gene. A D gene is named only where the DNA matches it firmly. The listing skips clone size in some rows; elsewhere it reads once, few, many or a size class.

TGTGCCAGCTCACCACCGTCGGGGGGCATCGGGCAGCCCCAGCATTTT	CASSPPSGGIGQPQHF	-	-	TRBV18	TRBJ1-5
TGTGCCAGCTCTGCCCGGGACATTTCATCCTACGAGCAGTACTTC	CASSARDISSYEQYF	-	-	TRBV18	TRBJ2-7
TGTGCCAGCGCTGGAGACAGGAGGCTACTGGTAGGCTACGAGCAGTACTTC	CASAGDRRLLVGYEQYF	-	-	TRBV7-3	TRBJ2-7
TGTGCCAGCAGCTTAGATTATAGCAATCAGCCCCAGCATTTT	CASSLDYSNQPQHF	-	-	TRBV7-2	TRBJ1-5
TGCGCCAGCAGCCAAGCCCGGGACTCCCTGTTTTACGAGCAGTACTTC	CASSQARDSLFYEQYF	-	many	TRBV4-1	TRBJ2-7
TGTGCCAGCAGAGGGGACTCCTCCTACGAGCAGTACTTC	CASRGDSSYEQYF	-	once	TRBV27	TRBJ2-7
TGCAGTGCTAGTAAGGCAGGGACTAACACTGAAGCTTTCTTT	CSASKAGTNTEAFF	-	-	TRBV20-1	TRBJ1-1
TGTGCCAGCAGTTACCTTGGGCAGGGGGCGGAAGCTTTCTTT	CASSYLGQGAEAFF	TRBD1	-	TRBV7-3	TRBJ1-1
TGTGCCAGCTCACCACCTGGCCGTCCCACTACTTATGGCTACACCTTC	CASSPPGRPTTYGYTF	-	-	TRBV18	TRBJ1-2
TGTGCCAGCAGCGGACAGGGGGCGAGGGGAAACACCATATATTTT	CASSGQGARGNTIYF	TRBD1	-	TRBV6-4	TRBJ1-3
TGTGCCAGCGCCAGCGGGACAGGGTTTCAGCCCCAGCATTTT	CASASGTGFQPQHF	TRBD1	-	TRBV28	TRBJ1-5
TGTGCCAGCAGCTTGGACATCTTCTCCTACAATGAGCAGTTCTTC	CASSLDIFSYNEQFF	-	-	TRBV5-8	TRBJ2-1
TGTGCCAGCAGTTCCGTCGTAGCTCTGAATGAGCAGTTCTTC	CASSSVVALNEQFF	-	-	TRBV6-5	TRBJ2-1
TGTGCCAGCAGCTTGGAGAGGCAGGGGAAGTACTATGGCTACACCTTC	CASSLERQGKYYGYTF	-	-	TRBV5-6	TRBJ1-2
TGTGCCAGCAGTCAGGGACAGTTACAGTTCTTC	CASSQGQLQFF	TRBD1	-	TRBV6-5	TRBJ2-1
TGTGCCTGGGGGGGAGACACCTCCTACAATGAGCAGTTCTTC	CAWGGDTSYNEQFF	-	-	TRBV30	TRBJ2-1
TGTGCCAGTAGTAGCCCCCACATTCGCCCTGAAGCTTTCTTT	CASSSPHIRPEAFF	-	-	TRBV19	TRBJ1-1
TGTGCCAGTAGGCGGACAGGGCTTACACTGAACACTGAAGCTTTCTTT	CASRRTGLTLNTEAFF	TRBD1	once	TRBV19	TRBJ1-1
TGTGCCAGTAAACTCCAAACAGGATACACCGGGGAGCTGTTTTTT	CASKLQTGYTGELFF	-	-	TRBV19	TRBJ2-2
TGTGCCAGCAGTTCCCACCGGTGGAGCTCTGGAAACACCATATATTTT	CASSSHRWSSGNTIYF	-	-	TRBV28	TRBJ1-3
TGTGCCAGCAGACTAAGGGACAGTTCCTACGAGCAGTACTTC	CASRLRDSSYEQYF	TRBD1	-	TRBV28	TRBJ2-7
TGTGCCAGCAGTCGACGACAGGGTTATACGACTGAAGCTTTCTTT	CASSRRQGYTTEAFF	TRBD1	-	TRBV2	TRBJ1-1
TGCGCCAGCAGCTCCGATAGGACAGGGTTAGGTCCAGATACGCAGTATTTT	CASSSDRTGLGPDTQYF	TRBD1	once	TRBV5-1	TRBJ2-3
TGTGCCATCAGTGACCTACTACAGGGACATAGCTATGGCTACACCTTC	CAISDLLQGHSYGYTF	-	-	TRBV10-3	TRBJ1-2
TGTGCCAGCAGCGTACTTTCTCCACTAGCGGGAGTCGAGCAGTACTTC	CASSVLSPLAGVEQYF	TRBD2	-	TRBV3-1/TRBV3-2	TRBJ2-7
TGTGCCAGCACTCAGACTTGGGGGGGGGAGGTCCCCCTCCACTTT	CASTQTWGGEVPLHF	-	-	TRBV27	TRBJ1-6
TGTGCCAGCAATCCTGGACAGGAAAACAATGAGCAGTTCTTC	CASNPGQENNEQFF	TRBD1	-	TRBV5-5	TRBJ2-1
TGTGCCAGTAGTATGAGGACTCTTGGCGGCTATGGCTACACCTTC	CASSMRTLGGYGYTF	-	-	TRBV19	TRBJ1-2
TGTGCCAGCAGCTTACGCGCCGGCTACAATGAGCAGTTCTTC	CASSLRAGYNEQFF	-	few	TRBV11-1	TRBJ2-1
TGTGCCAGCAGTTTTTTGGGGACTAGCGGGAGAGATGAGCAGTTCTTC	CASSFLGTSGRDEQFF	TRBD2	-	TRBV27	TRBJ2-1
TGTGCCAGCAGACCAGGGACAAATTCACCCCTCCACTTT	CASRPGTNSPLHF	-	-	TRBV28	TRBJ1-6
TGTGCCAGCAGTCGACGCGGGTACCACTCCTACGAGCAGTACTTC	CASSRRGYHSYEQYF	-	-	TRBV28	TRBJ2-7
TGCAGCGTTGAATCACAGGCGCCTTCTGAGACCCAGTACTTC	CSVESQAPSETQYF	-	-	TRBV29-1	TRBJ2-5
TGTGCCAGCAGCCAAGATGGGACTAGCGGCACAGATACGCAGTATTTT	CASSQDGTSGTDTQYF	TRBD2	-	TRBV3-1/TRBV3-2	TRBJ2-3
TGCGCCAGTCAGCTTGACCAGGGACTATCAGGTCACGGGGAGCTGTTTTTT	CASQLDQGLSGHGELFF	TRBD2	-	TRBV5-1	TRBJ2-2
TGTGCCAGCAGCTCTGGGACAGGGGACCAAGAGACCCAGTACTTC	CASSSGTGDQETQYF	TRBD1	-	TRBV7-8	TRBJ2-5
TGTGCCAGCAGTGGAGCAGGGGGGGCAGAACCTTCGCGAGCTTTCTTT	CASSGAGGAEPSRAFF	TRBD1	-	TRBV6-1	TRBJ1-1
TGTGCCAGCAGCCAAGGGGGGACAGGGTTAAACGAGCAGTACTTC	CASSQGGTGLNEQYF	TRBD1	-	TRBV4-2	TRBJ2-7
TGTGCCAGCAGCTTGACAGTTGCGGACACCGGGGAGCTGTTTTTT	CASSLTVADTGELFF	-	-	TRBV11-3	TRBJ2-2
TGTGCCAGCGAGGTCAGACCGAATGAAAAACTGTTTTTT	CASEVRPNEKLFF	-	-	TRBV6-5	TRBJ1-4
TGTGCCAGCAGCCGTACAGGGTACGGCTACACCTTC	CASSRTGYGYTF	-	-	TRBV7-2	TRBJ1-2
TGCAGCGTTGTGCGACTAGCGGGAGTCCCCGAGCAGTACTTC	CSVVRLAGVPEQYF	TRBD2	-	TRBV29-1	TRBJ2-7
TGTGCCAGCTCCCAGGACAGCTTCATGAACACTGAAGCTTTCTTT	CASSQDSFMNTEAFF	-	-	TRBV18	TRBJ1-1